These 17 T cell receptor beta chains came from one sample sequenced in a study of T cell repertoires in cytomegalovirus infection. MiXCR, run by TCRdb on the reads, gives a single entry per CDR3 protein. The profile shows roughly 570,000 distinct CDR3 sequences, approximately 40% of them singletons. These receptors have no known antigen. This material consisted of cultured PBMCs, taken from culture after CMV antigen stimulation. The source is a human donor in good health (CMV status not recorded). Some clones in this sample may be carry-over from other donors' samples.

V and J are TRBV15 and TRBJ1-5; TRBD1 agrees at 7 bases. Germline CDR1 and CDR2: LNHNV and YYDKDF (reference sequence). This CDR3 has 15 residues. V was pared by 2 bases and J by 2 bases, with 3 bases of the junction left unmatched. CDR3 DNA sequence: TGTGCCACCAGCAGAACCGGGACAGGCAATCAGCCCCAGCATTTT. Amino acids: CATSRTGTGNQPQHF.

J is TRBJ2-7 and V is TRBV7-2, with 9 bases lining up with TRBD1. The germline V gene encodes CDR1 SGHTA and CDR2 FQGNSA. With 2 bases clipped from V and 6 bases from J, the junction kept 8 bases outside the gene matches. The CDR3 contains 15 residues. The CDR3 coding sequence is TGTGCCAGCAGCTTATTTGGCGACAGGGGGGGCGAGCAGTACTTC. Its protein is CASSLFGDRGGEQYF. The full variable domain, with the rest looked up from reference TRBV7-2 and TRBJ2-7, is GAGVSQSPSNKVTEKGKDVELRCDPISGHTALYWYRQSLGQGLEFLIYFQGNSAPDKSGLPSDRFSAERTGGSVSTLTIQRTQQEDSAVYLCASSLFGDRGGEQYFGPGTRLTVT.

This clonotype was found a few times. The J gene is TRBJ2-7, the V gene TRBV7-9, with TRBD1 matching over 8 bases. CDR1 is SEHNR, CDR2 FQNEAQ, per germline (reference sequence). CDR3 length equals 14 residues. J gave up 1 base and V 5 bases, and 4 bases lay outside the gene matches. The CDR3 loop reads CASSEDRASYEQYF. The CDR3 nucleotides read TGTGCCAGCAGCGAGGACAGGGCGTCCTACGAGCAGTACTTC. Full variable domain (rest looked up from reference TRBV7-9 and TRBJ2-7): DTGVSQNPRHKITKRGQNVTFRCDPISEHNRLYWYRQTLGQGPEFLTYFQNEAQLEKSRLLSDRFSAERPKGSFSTLEIQRTEQGDSAMYLCASSEDRASYEQYFGPGTRLTVT.

The chain employs TRBV7-9 and TRBJ1-2; D gene ambiguous. V shed 4 bases and J shed 4 bases, with 16 bases lying between them. Germline V gene lookup returns CDR1 SEHNR and CDR2 FQNEAQ (reference sequence). CDR3 length equals 15 residues. The CDR3 region is CASSWSATSGYGYTF. As DNA, the CDR3 is TGTGCCAGCAGCTGGTCGGCAACCTCTGGCTATGGCTACACCTTC.

The chain combines TRBV11-2 with TRBJ2-1; D gene uncertain. This CDR3 has 10 amino acids. V lost 2 bases and J lost 8, with 1 base in between. CDR1 SGHAT and CDR2 FQNNGV come from the germline V gene. The CDR3 DNA is TGTGCCAGCAGCTTATATGAGCAGTTCTTC. Amino acids: CASSLYEQFF.

J is TRBJ2-3 and V is TRBV20-1, with TRBD2 matching 11 bases. The CDR3 covers 14 residues. V lost 3 bases and J lost 4; bases outside the gene matches: 3. The germline CDR1 and CDR2 sequences are DFQATT and SNEGSKA (reference sequence). CDR3 nucleotides: TGCAGTGCTAGGATGACTAGCGGGGCAGATACGCAGTATTTT. It specifies CSARMTSGADTQYF.

The table lists this clonotype with a few counts. The chain uses TRBV6-6 and TRBJ1-5; D remains ambiguous. The CDR3 runs to 15 residues. CDR1 is MNHNY, CDR2 SVGAGI, per germline (reference sequence). Trimming removed 3 bases from V and 7 bases from J, with 16 bases in between. The CDR3 here is CASSYPDTPGQPQHF. DNA of the CDR3: TGTGCCAGCAGTTATCCCGACACCCCCGGGCAGCCCCAGCATTTT.

The chain has TRBV11-2 and TRBJ1-2; 9 bases agree with TRBD1. Germline loops: CDR1 SGHAT, CDR2 FQNNGV. V lost 5 bases, J lost 3 bases, and 7 bases stayed unmatched. The CDR3 runs to 15 residues. The CDR3 region is CASSQGDRVDYGYTF. In nucleotides, the CDR3 is TGTGCCAGCAGCCAAGGGGACAGGGTTGACTATGGCTACACCTTC.

The chain uses TRBV7-2 and TRBJ2-1; 14 bases map to TRBD2. Germline V gene data show CDR1 as SGHTA and CDR2 as FQGNSA. With V trimmed by 6 bases and J by 7 bases, 5 bases remained unmatched. The CDR3 loop spans 15 amino acids. The CDR3 region has the DNA TGTGCCAGCAGAACTGGACTAGCGGGAGGTAATGAGCAGTTCTTC. Translated, it gives CASRTGLAGGNEQFF. Variable domain in full (rest from reference TRBV7-2 and TRBJ2-1): GAGVSQSPSNKVTEKGKDVELRCDPISGHTALYWYRQSLGQGLEFLIYFQGNSAPDKSGLPSDRFSAERTGGSVSTLTIQRTQQEDSAVYLCASRTGLAGGNEQFFGPGTRLTVL.

This clonotype was picked up one time. This chain links TRBV19 with TRBJ2-3; no definite D call. Germline V gene lookup returns CDR1 LNHDA and CDR2 SQIVND (reference sequence). V was trimmed by 5 bases and J by 1 base, leaving 13 bases between them. CDR3 length equals 15 residues. The CDR3, as DNA: TGTGCCAGTAGTTTCCGTCCCCAGGGCACAGATACGCAGTATTTT. It encodes CASSFRPQGTDTQYF.

This clonotype was counted between two and nine times. This chain joins TRBV4-1 and TRBJ1-5; D not certain. V lost 3 bases, J lost 3 bases, and 12 bases lay in between. This CDR3 is built from 15 residues. CDR1 and CDR2 (germline): MGHRA, YSYEKL. In nucleotides, the CDR3 is TGCGCCAGCAGCCAGCAAGAGGGCCTCAATCAGCCCCAGCATTTT. As protein: CASSQQEGLNQPQHF.

This clonotype was recorded a few times. J is TRBJ1-5 and V is TRBV7-2, with 8 bases fitting TRBD1. Germline lookup yields CDR1 SGHTA and CDR2 FQGNSA. J lost 9 bases, V lost 5 bases, and 12 bases had no gene match. The CDR3 has 15 residues. The CDR3 region has the DNA TGTGCCAGCAGCCCACAGGGGGGCACGGCCGGGCCCCAGCATTTT. This translates into CASSPQGGTAGPQHF. Using reference TRBV7-2 and TRBJ1-5 for the parts outside the CDR3, the full variable domain is GAGVSQSPSNKVTEKGKDVELRCDPISGHTALYWYRQSLGQGLEFLIYFQGNSAPDKSGLPSDRFSAERTGGSVSTLTIQRTQQEDSAVYLCASSPQGGTAGPQHFGDGTRLSIL.

This rearrangement joins TRBV4-1 to TRBJ2-7, with 9 bases fitting TRBD1. The CDR3 extends over 17 amino acids. J gave up 7 bases and V 2 bases, and 15 bases lay outside the gene matches. Germline V gives CDR1 MGHRA, CDR2 YSYEKL. The CDR3 DNA follows: TGCGCCAGCAGCCAATATGGGGACAGGGCCGAAGGGTGGGAGCAGTACTTC. Encoded protein: CASSQYGDRAEGWEQYF.

This chain uses TRBV18 with TRBJ1-1, with D possibly matching TRBD1 (6 bases). The CDR3 sequence is 15 residues long. The germline gives CDR1 KGHSH, CDR2 LQKENI. Trimming pared 6 bases from V and 1 base from J, leaving 15 bases between. The CDR3 nucleotides are TGTGCCAGCTCGTCAACGGGACACCAGAACACTGAAGCTTTCTTT. This gives the protein CASSSTGHQNTEAFF.

The chain uses TRBV15 and TRBJ2-1, with D perhaps TRBD1 or TRBD2 (5 bases each). The CDR3 totals 16 residues. V was trimmed by 2 bases and J by 4 bases, leaving 15 bases between them. Germline CDR1 LNHNV, CDR2 YYDKDF (reference sequence). The CDR3 spells CATSRQELAGYNEQFF. Written as DNA, the CDR3 is TGTGCCACCAGCAGACAGGAGCTAGCAGGGTACAATGAGCAGTTCTTC.

CDR3 coding DNA: TGTGCCTCCGGGACAGATAGGTATGGCTACACCTTC. Translated: CASGTDRYGYTF. The chain carries TRBV10-3 and TRBJ1-2; 7 nucleotides agree with TRBD1. V shed 11 bases and J 5 bases; nucleotides not matched to a gene: 8. The CDR3 has 12 amino acids. From germline, CDR1 is ENHRY and CDR2 SYGVKD.

The chain recombines TRBV6-2 or TRBV6-3 with TRBJ2-1, with D uncertain. This CDR3 spans 13 amino acids. V was trimmed by 6 bases and J by 8 bases, leaving 14 bases between them. Looked up from germline, CDR1 is MNHEY and CDR2 is SVGEGT. The CDR3 spells CASSLIVNHEQFF. CDR3 DNA: TGTGCCAGCAGCCTCATCGTAAACCATGAGCAGTTCTTC.